What follows are 22 T cell receptor beta chains derived from one specimen sequenced in a study of blood T cell repertoires in COVID-19. The method was immunoSEQ multiplex PCR; TCRdb's version includes in-frame clones alone and lacks a portion of them. The table shows roughly 240,000 clones, with more than 75% occurring only once. The specimen was PBMCs or T cells enriched from blood (not recorded which). All receptors derive from a woman in her forties or fifties who had recovered from COVID-19.

The V gene is TRBV7-8, the J gene TRBJ1-1; maybe TRBD1 (5 bases). Trimming stripped 3 bases from V and 11 bases from J, with 16 bases between. The germline gives CDR1 SGHVS, CDR2 FQNEAQ. This CDR3 spans 13 amino acids. The CDR3 protein is CASSFRTSRGAFF. CDR3 DNA sequence: TGTGCCAGCAGCTTCCGGACCTCCCGGGGGGCTTTCTTT.

This clone showed up just a few times. This chain connects TRBV5-1 to TRBJ1-1, with D possibly matching TRBD1 (6 bases). Germline V gene sequence: CDR1 SGHRS, CDR2 YFSETQ. This CDR3 has 13 amino acids. Trimming stripped 5 bases from V and 3 bases from J, with 11 bases between. CDR3 protein: CASRGQRDTEAFF. The DNA of the CDR3 is TGCGCCAGCAGGGGACAACGGGACACTGAAGCTTTCTTT.

This clone showed up just once. This chain joins TRBV3-1 (or the pseudogene TRBV3-2) and TRBJ2-1, with D maybe TRBD2 (6 bases). With 1 base removed from V and 3 bases from J, the gap between germline ends came to 10 bases. Germline CDR1 and CDR2: LGHDT and YNNKEL (reference sequence). The CDR3 loop spans 15 amino acids. The CDR3 sequence: CASSQGRARYNEQFF. The CDR3 DNA is TGTGCCAGCAGCCAAGGGAGGGCGCGCTACAATGAGCAGTTCTTC.

The chain is built from TRBV6-8 and TRBJ2-3, with TRBD1 matching 9 bases. The V segment lost 0 bases and the J segment 3 bases; nucleotides outside the gene matches: 7. This CDR3 is built from 17 residues. Germline V CDR1 and CDR2: MNHGY, SAAAGT. The CDR3 reads CASSYSSTGGLTDTQYF. For the CDR3, the DNA is TGTGCCAGCAGTTACTCGAGCACAGGGGGCCTGACAGATACGCAGTATTTT.

The chain employs TRBV5-1 and TRBJ2-7; tentative D call: TRBD1 (6 bases). Trimming removed 0 bases at V and 2 bases at J, with 15 bases between. Germline V lookup: CDR1 SGHRS, CDR2 YFSETQ. There are 16 residues in the CDR3. CDR3 region: CASSLAGQGTTYEQYF. The CDR3 nucleotides read TGCGCCAGCAGCTTGGCGGGGCAGGGGACGACCTACGAGCAGTACTTC.

This chain joins TRBV6-5 and TRBJ1-1, with a possible D match to TRBD1 (5 bases). Germline assignment: CDR1 MNHEY and CDR2 SVGAGI. This CDR3 spans 13 amino acids. V dropped 7 bases and J dropped 4 bases, with 13 bases sitting between them. DNA for the CDR3: TGTGCCAGCAATTTAGACAGAGGCACTGAAGCTTTCTTT. Protein: CASNLDRGTEAFF.

The rearrangement links TRBV28 to TRBJ1-2; TRBD1 is a possible D gene (6 bases). Trimming stripped 2 bases from V and 2 bases from J, with 6 bases between. CDR1 MDHEN and CDR2 SYDVKM come from the germline V gene. This CDR3 is built from 13 residues. The DNA of the CDR3 is TGTGCCAGCAGTTTAGGACAGAACTATGGCTACACCTTC. This translates into CASSLGQNYGYTF.

The CDR3 loop is CATFLTLNTGELFF. The CDR3 DNA is TGTGCCACCTTCCTCACATTGAACACCGGGGAGCTGTTTTTT. The rearrangement uses TRBV18 and TRBJ2-2; D remains ambiguous. The CDR3 is made up of 14 amino acids. The germline V gene encodes CDR1 KGHSH and CDR2 LQKENI. V lost 10 bases and J lost 1, with 13 bases in between.

The chain has TRBV5-4 and TRBJ2-7, with a possible D match to TRBD1 (6 bases). Trimming removed 4 bases from V and 1 base from J, with 15 bases in between. The V gene's germline CDR1 is SGHNT and CDR2 YYREEE (reference sequence). The CDR3 contains 15 residues. The CDR3 nucleotides are TGTGCCAGCAGCATGCCACAGGGCCCTTCCTACGAGCAGTACTTC. This sequence encodes CASSMPQGPSYEQYF.

This chain connects TRBV29-1 to TRBJ1-2; D perhaps matches TRBD1 (5 bases). The ends were cut back, 1 base at V and 7 bases at J, with 7 bases in the middle. This CDR3 spans 11 amino acids. Germline V CDR1 and CDR2: SQVTM, ANQGSEA. CDR3 amino acids: CSVEGGGGYTF. The CDR3 DNA is TGCAGCGTTGAAGGGGGGGGTGGCTACACCTTC.

This clone has a single count. Other DNA sequences in the sample encode the same CDR3. The chain uses TRBV4-3 and TRBJ2-1; TRBD2 matches at 8 bases. Trimming cost V 1 base and J 4 bases; bases outside gene matches: 3. Germline lookup yields CDR1 LGHNA and CDR2 YSLEER. This CDR3 spans 15 amino acids. The CDR3 is CASSQGLAGYNEQFF. CDR3 nucleotides: TGCGCCAGCAGCCAAGGGCTAGCGGGTTACAATGAGCAGTTCTTC.

The chain uses TRBV6-4 and TRBJ2-3; 12 bases are shared with TRBD2. The germline V gene encodes CDR1 MRHNA and CDR2 SNTAGT. CDR3 size: 15 residues. V was pared by 4 bases and J by 1 base, with 0 bases of the junction left unmatched. CDR3 sequence (DNA): TGTGCCAGCAGTGGACTAGCGGGGGGCACAGATACGCAGTATTTT. It encodes CASSGLAGGTDTQYF.

CDR3 loop: CASSPTNYGYTF. CDR3 coding DNA: TGTGCCAGCAGTCCTACTAACTATGGCTACACCTTC. The rearrangement joins TRBV12-3 or TRBV12-4 to TRBJ1-2; D gene ambiguous. CDR3 size: 12 residues. Trimming stripped 5 bases from V and 0 bases from J, with 4 bases between.

The chain links TRBV2 to TRBJ1-5, with a possible D match to TRBD1 (6 bases). The CDR3 extends over 14 amino acids. Germline V gives CDR1 SNHLY, CDR2 FYNNEI. V dropped 6 bases and J dropped 1 base, with 10 bases sitting between them. The CDR3 nucleotides read TGTGCCAGCAGGCCCGGACAGAGCAATCAGCCCCAGCATTTT. Protein sequence: CASRPGQSNQPQHF.

To note about this clone: At one boundary the junction diverges from the germline segment, which might be a read error. The chain uses TRBV12-3 or TRBV12-4 and TRBJ1-2; 7 bases match TRBD1. The CDR3 is made up of 12 amino acids. The CDR3 DNA reads TGTGCCAGCAGTTTAATCTCGGACAGGCCCTCGTTC. It is translated as CASSLISDRPSF.

The rearrangement joins TRBV18 to TRBJ2-5; 7 bases line up with TRBD2. Losses at the gene ends were 0 bases for V and 4 bases for J; bases not matched to a gene: 2. CDR1 is KGHSH and CDR2 is LQKENI in the germline V gene. The CDR3 is 14 amino acids. CDR3 DNA sequence: TGTGCCAGCTCACCACCGACTAGCCGAGAGACCCAGTACTTC. Its translation is CASSPPTSRETQYF.

The V and J genes are TRBV9 and TRBJ2-7; a weak D match, TRBD1 (5 bases). CDR1 is SGDLS and CDR2 is YYNGEE in the germline V gene. This CDR3 comprises 14 residues. The V gene lost 2 bases and the J gene lost 2 bases, with 11 bases spanning the gap. The CDR3 region is CASSVDIGAYEQYF. As DNA, the CDR3 is TGTGCCAGCAGCGTGGACATAGGGGCCTACGAGCAGTACTTC.

The V call is TRBV6-5, the J call TRBJ1-1, with D perhaps TRBD1 (6 bases). V dropped 6 bases and J dropped 1 base, with 15 bases sitting between them. The V gene's germline CDR1 is MNHEY and CDR2 SVGAGI. The CDR3 totals 15 residues. CDR3: CASSPDRTENTEAFF. As DNA, the CDR3 is TGTGCCAGCAGCCCCGACCGGACAGAGAACACTGAAGCTTTCTTT.

This clone came up a few times. The chain is built from TRBV19 and TRBJ2-1, with 7 bases aligning to TRBD1. The CDR3 loop spans 13 amino acids. The V segment lost 0 bases and the J segment 12 bases; nucleotides outside the gene matches: 5. Germline V CDR1 and CDR2: LNHDA, SQIVND (reference sequence). This CDR3 is CASSIESRTGQFF. Here the CDR3 DNA reads TGTGCCAGTAGTATAGAATCGAGGACAGGGCAGTTCTTC.

This chain joins TRBV18 and TRBJ2-6; possibly TRBD1 for D (5 bases). From germline, CDR1 is KGHSH and CDR2 LQKENI. The CDR3 sequence is 14 residues long. V lost 5 bases and J 4 bases, leaving 9 bases between the germline ends. The CDR3 is CASSWGSGANVLTF. The CDR3 DNA sequence: TGTGCCAGCTCATGGGGCTCCGGGGCCAACGTCCTGACTTTC.

V usage is TRBV6-4 and J usage is TRBJ2-1; D ambiguous. Deletions cut 2 bases from V and 6 bases from J, with 11 bases between. CDR3 length: 14 residues. The V gene's germline CDR1 is MRHNA and CDR2 SNTAGT. The CDR3 DNA reads TGTGCCAGCAGTGACCGTGGTACGGGCAATGAGCAGTTCTTC. This sequence encodes CASSDRGTGNEQFF.

This chain links TRBV7-2 with TRBJ2-5; TRBD2 is a possible D gene (5 bases). V dropped 5 bases and J dropped 5 bases, with 9 bases sitting between them. Germline V gene data show CDR1 as SGHTA and CDR2 as FQGNSA. CDR3 size: 12 residues. The CDR3 loop is CASSPPGETQYF. Written as DNA, the CDR3 is TGTGCCAGCAGCCCCCCGGGGGAGACCCAGTACTTC.